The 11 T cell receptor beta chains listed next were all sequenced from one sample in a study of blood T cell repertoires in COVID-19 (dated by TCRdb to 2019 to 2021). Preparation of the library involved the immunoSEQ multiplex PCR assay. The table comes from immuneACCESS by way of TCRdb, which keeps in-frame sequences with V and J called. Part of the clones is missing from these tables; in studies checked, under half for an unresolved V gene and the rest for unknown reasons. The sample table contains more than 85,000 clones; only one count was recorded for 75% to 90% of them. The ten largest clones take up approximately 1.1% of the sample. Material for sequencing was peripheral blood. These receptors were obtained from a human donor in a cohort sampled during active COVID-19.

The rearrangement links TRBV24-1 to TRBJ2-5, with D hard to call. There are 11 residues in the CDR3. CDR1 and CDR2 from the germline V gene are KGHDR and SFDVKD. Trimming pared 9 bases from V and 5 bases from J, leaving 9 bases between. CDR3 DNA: TGTGCCACCGAATCAGGCGAGACCCAGTACTTC. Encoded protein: CATESGETQYF.

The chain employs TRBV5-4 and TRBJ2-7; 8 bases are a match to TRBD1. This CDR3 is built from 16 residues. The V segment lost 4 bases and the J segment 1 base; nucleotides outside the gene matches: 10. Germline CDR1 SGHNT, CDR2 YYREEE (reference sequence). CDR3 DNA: TGTGCCAGCAGCACTGGAGGCACAGGGGGGTCCTACGAGCAGTACTTC. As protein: CASSTGGTGGSYEQYF. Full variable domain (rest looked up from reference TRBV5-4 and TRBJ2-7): ETGVTQSPTHLIKTRGQQVTLRCSSQSGHNTVSWYQQALGQGPQFIFQYYREEENGRGNFPPRFSGLQFPNYSSELNVNALELDDSALYLCASSTGGTGGSYEQYFGPGTRLTVT.

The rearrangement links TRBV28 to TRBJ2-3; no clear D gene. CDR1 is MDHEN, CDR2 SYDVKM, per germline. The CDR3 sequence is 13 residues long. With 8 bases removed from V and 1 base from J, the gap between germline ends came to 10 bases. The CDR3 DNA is TGTGCCAGCTGTGGCGGCGGCACAGATACGCAGTATTTT. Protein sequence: CASCGGGTDTQYF.

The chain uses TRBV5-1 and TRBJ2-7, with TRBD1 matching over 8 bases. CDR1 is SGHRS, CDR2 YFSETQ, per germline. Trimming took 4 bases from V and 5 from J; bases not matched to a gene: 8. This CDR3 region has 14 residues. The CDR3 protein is CASSQGARRHEQYF. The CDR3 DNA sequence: TGCGCCAGCAGCCAGGGGGCGCGGAGGCACGAGCAGTACTTC.

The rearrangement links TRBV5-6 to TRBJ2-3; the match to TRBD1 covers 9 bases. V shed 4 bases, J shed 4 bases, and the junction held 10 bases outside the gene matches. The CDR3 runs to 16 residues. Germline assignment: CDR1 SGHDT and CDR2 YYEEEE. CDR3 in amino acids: CASSPPPGQGADTQYF. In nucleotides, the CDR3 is TGTGCCAGCAGCCCGCCGCCGGGACAGGGAGCAGATACGCAGTATTTT.

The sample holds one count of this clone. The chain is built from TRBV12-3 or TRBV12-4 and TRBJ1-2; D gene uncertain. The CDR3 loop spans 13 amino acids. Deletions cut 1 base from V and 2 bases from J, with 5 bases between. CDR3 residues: CASSLGQNYGYTF. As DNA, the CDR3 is TGTGCCAGCAGTTTAGGCCAGAACTATGGCTACACCTTC.

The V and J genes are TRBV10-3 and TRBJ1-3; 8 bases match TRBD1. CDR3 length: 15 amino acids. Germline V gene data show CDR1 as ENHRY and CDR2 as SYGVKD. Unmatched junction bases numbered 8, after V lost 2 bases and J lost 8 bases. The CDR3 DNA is TGTGCCATCAGTGAGCGGCCAGGGGGCGGTGACACCATATATTTT. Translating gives CAISERPGGGDTIYF.

The CDR3 region has the DNA TGCGCCAGCAGCTTGGGACAGGCTCGTTCCTACGAGCAGTACTTC. Protein sequence: CASSLGQARSYEQYF. V is TRBV5-1 and J is TRBJ2-7, with a tentative D call TRBD1 (6 bases). There are 15 residues in the CDR3. Per germline, CDR1 SGHRS and CDR2 YFSETQ. V shed 0 bases and J shed 1 base, with 11 bases lying between them.

The CDR3 sequence is CASSVRSSPTGEKLFF. CDR3 DNA sequence: TGTGCCAGCAGCGTACGGTCCTCGCCGACGGGTGAAAAACTGTTTTTT. The chain couples TRBV9 to TRBJ1-4; D is unresolved. The CDR3 contains 16 residues. Trimming took 1 base from V and 7 from J, leaving 17 bases between them. Germline lookup yields CDR1 SGDLS and CDR2 YYNGEE.

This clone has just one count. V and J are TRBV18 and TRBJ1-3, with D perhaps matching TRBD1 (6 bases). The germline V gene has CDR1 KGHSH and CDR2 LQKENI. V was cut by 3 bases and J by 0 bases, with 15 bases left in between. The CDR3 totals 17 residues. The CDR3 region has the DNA TGTGCCAGCTCACCTCCGGGACAAGGTCTCTCTGGAAACACCATATATTTT. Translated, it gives CASSPPGQGLSGNTIYF.

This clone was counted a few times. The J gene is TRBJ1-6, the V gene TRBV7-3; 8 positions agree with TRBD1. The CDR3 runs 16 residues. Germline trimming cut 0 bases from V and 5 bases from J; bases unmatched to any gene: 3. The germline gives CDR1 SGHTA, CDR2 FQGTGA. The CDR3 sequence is CASSLTLTGDNSPLHF. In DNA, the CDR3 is TGTGCCAGCAGCTTAACGTTGACAGGGGATAATTCACCCCTCCACTTT. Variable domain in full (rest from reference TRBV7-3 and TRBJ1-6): GAGVSQTPSNKVTEKGKYVELRCDPISGHTALYWYRQSLGQGPEFLIYFQGTGAADDSGLPNDRFFAVRPEGSVSTLKIQRTERGDSAVYLCASSLTLTGDNSPLHFGNGTRLTVT.